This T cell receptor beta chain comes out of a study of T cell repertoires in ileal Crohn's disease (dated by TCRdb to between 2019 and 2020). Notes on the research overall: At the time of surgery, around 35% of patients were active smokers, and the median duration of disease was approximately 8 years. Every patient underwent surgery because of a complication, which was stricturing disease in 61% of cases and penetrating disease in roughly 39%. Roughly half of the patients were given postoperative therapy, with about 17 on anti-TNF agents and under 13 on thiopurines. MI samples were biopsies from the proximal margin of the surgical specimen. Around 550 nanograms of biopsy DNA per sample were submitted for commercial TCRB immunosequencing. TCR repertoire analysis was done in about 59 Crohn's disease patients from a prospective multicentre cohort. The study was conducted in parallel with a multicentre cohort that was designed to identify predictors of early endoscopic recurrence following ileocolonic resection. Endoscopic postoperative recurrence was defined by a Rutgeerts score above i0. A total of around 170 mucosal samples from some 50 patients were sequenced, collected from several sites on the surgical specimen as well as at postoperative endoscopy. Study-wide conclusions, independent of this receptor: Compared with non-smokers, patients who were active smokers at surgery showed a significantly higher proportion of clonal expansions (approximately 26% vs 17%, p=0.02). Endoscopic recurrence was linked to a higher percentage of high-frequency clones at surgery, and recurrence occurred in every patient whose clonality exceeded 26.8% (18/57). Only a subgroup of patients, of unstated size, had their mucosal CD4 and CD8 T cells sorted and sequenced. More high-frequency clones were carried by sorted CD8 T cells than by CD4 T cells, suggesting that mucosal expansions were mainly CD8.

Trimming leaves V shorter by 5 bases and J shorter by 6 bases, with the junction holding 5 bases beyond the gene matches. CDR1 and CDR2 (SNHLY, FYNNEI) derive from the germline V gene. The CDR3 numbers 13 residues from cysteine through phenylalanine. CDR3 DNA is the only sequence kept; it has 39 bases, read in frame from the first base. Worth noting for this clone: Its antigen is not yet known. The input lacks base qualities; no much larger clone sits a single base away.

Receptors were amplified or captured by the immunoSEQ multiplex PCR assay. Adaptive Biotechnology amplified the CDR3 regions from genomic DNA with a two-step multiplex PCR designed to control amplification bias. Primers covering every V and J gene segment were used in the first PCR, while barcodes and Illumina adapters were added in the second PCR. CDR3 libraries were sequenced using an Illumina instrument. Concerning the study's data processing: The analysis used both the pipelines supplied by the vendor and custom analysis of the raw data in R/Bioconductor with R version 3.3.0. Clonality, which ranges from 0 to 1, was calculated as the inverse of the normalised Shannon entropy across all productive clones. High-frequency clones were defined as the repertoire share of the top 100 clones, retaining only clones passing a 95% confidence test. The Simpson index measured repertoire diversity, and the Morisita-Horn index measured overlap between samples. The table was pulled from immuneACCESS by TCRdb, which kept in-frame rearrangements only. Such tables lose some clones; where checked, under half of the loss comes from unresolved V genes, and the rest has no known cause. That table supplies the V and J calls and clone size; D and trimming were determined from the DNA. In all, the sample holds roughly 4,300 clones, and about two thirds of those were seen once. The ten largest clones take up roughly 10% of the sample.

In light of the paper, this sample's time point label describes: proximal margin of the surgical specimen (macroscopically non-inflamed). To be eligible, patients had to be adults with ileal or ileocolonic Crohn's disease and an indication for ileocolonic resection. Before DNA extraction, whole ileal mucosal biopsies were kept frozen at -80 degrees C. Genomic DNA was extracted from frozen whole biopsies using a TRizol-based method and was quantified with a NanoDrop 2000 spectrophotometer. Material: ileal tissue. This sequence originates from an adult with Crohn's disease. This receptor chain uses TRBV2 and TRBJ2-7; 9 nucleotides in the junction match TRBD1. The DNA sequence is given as TGTGCCAGCAGTTGGGACAGGGAAGGCGAGCAGTACTTC. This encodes CASSWDREGEQYF.